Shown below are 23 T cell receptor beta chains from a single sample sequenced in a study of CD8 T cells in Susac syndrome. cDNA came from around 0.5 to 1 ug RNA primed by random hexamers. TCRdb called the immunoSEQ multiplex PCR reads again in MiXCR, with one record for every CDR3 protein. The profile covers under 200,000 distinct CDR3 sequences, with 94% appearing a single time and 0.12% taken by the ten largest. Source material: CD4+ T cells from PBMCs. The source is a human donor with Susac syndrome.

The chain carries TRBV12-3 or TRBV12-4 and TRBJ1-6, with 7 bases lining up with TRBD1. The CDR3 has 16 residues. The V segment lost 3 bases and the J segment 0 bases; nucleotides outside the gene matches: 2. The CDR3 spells CASSLGQISYNSPLHF. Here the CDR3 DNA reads TGTGCCAGCAGTTTGGGACAGATCTCCTATAATTCACCCCTCCACTTT.

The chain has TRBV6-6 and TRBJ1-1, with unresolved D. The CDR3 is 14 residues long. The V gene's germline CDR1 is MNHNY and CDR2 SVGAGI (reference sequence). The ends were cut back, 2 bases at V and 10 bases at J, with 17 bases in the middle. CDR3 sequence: CASSYGQSKGRAFF. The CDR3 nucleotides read TGTGCCAGCAGTTACGGGCAGTCCAAAGGGAGAGCTTTCTTT.

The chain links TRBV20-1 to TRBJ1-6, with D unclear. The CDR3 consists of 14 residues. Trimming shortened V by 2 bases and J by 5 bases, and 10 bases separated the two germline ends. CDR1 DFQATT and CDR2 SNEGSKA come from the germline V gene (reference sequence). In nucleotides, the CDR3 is TGCAGTGCTAGATTGGACCCGAATAATTCACCCCTCCACTTT. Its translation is CSARLDPNNSPLHF.

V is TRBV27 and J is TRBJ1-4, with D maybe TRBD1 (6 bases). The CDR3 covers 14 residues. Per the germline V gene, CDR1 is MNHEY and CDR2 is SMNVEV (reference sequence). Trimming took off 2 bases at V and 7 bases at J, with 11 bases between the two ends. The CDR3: CASSLQGRGEKLFF. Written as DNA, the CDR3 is TGTGCCAGCAGTTTACAGGGGCGGGGTGAAAAACTGTTTTTT.

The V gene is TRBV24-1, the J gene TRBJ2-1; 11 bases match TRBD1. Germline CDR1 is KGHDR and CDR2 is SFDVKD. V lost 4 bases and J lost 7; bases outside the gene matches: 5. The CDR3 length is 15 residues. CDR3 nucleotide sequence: TGTGCCACCAGTGACCCGGGACAGGGGGAAAATGAGCAGTTCTTC. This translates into CATSDPGQGENEQFF.

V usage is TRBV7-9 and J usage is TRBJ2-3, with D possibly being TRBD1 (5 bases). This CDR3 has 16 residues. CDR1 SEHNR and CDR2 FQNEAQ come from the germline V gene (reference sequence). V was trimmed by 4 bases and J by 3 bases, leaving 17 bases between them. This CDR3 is CASSSTLQGGTDTQYF. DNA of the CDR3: TGTGCCAGCAGCTCCACTTTGCAGGGTGGGACAGATACGCAGTATTTT.

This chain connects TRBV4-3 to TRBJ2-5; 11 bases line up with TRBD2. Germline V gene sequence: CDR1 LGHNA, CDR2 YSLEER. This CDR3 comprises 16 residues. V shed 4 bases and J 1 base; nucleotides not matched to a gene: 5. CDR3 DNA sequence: TGCGCCAGCAGCCGACGACTAGCGGGGAGCCAAGAGACCCAGTACTTC. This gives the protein CASSRRLAGSQETQYF.

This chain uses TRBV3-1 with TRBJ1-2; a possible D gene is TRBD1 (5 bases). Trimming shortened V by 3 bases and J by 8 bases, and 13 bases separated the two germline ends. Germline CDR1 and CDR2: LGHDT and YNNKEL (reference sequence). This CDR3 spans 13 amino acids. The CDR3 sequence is CASSHPDGTGYTF. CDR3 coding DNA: TGTGCCAGCAGCCACCCCGACGGGACGGGCTACACCTTC.

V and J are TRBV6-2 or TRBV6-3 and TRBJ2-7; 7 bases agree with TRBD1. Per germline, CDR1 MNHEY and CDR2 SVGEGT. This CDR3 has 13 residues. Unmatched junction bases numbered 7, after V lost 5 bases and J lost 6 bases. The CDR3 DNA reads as TGTGCCAGCAGTCAATGGACAGGTGGCGAGCAGTACTTC. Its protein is CASSQWTGGEQYF.

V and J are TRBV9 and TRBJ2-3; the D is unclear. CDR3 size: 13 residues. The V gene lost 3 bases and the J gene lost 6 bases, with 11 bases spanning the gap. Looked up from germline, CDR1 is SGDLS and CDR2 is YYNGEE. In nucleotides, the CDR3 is TGTGCCAGCAGCGCCAACAGCCGCGATACGCAGTATTTT. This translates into CASSANSRDTQYF. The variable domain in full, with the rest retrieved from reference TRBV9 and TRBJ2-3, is DSGVTQTPKHLITATGQRVTLRCSPRSGDLSVYWYQQSLDQGLQFLIQYYNGEERAKGNILERFSAQQFPDLHSELNLSSLELGDSALYFCASSANSRDTQYFGPGTRLTVL.

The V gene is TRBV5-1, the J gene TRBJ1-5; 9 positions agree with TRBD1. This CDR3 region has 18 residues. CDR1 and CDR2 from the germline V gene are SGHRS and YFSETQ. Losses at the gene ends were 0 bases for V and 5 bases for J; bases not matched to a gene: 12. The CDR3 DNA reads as TGCGCCAGCAGCTTGGACCCTCCGGGACAGGGCTTTTATCAGCCCCAGCATTTT. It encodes CASSLDPPGQGFYQPQHF.

The CDR3 protein is CASGLAGATDTQYF. DNA of the CDR3: TGTGCCAGCGGCCTAGCGGGGGCGACAGATACGCAGTATTTT. The rearrangement joins TRBV2 to TRBJ2-3; 10 bases are shared with TRBD2. The ends lost 8 bases at V and 3 bases at J; junction bases unmatched: 5. The CDR3 has 14 residues. Germline V gene data show CDR1 as SNHLY and CDR2 as FYNNEI.

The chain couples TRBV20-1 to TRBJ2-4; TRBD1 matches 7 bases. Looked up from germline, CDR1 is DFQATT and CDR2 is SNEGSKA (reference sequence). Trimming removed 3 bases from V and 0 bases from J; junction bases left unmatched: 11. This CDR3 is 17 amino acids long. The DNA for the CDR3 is TGCAGTGCTAGCTCCGGGACAGCGCAATTAGCCAAAAACATTCAGTACTTC. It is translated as CSASSGTAQLAKNIQYF.

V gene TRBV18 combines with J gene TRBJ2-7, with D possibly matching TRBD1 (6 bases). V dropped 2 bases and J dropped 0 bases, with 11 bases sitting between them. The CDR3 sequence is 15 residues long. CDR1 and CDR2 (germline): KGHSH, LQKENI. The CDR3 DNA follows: TGTGCCAGCTCACCATCGGGACATCCCTCCTACGAGCAGTACTTC. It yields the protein CASSPSGHPSYEQYF.

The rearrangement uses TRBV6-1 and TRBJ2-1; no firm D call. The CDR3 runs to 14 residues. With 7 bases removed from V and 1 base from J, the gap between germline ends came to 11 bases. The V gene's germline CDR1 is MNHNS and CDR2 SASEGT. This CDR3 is CASTISRSYNEQFF. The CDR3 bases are TGTGCCAGCACCATTAGTAGGTCCTACAATGAGCAGTTCTTC.

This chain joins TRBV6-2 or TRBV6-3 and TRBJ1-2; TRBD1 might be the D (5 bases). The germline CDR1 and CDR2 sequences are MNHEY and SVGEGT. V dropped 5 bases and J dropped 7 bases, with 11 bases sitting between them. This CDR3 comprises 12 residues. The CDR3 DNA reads TGTGCCAGCAGTGCCGTAAGGGGTGGCTACACCTTC. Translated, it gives CASSAVRGGYTF.

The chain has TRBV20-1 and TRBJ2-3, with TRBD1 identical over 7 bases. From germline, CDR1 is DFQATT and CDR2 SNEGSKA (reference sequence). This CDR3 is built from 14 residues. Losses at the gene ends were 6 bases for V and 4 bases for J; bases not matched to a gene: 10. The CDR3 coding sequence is TGCAGTGCAAAACAGGGGATCGGTGCAGATACGCAGTATTTT. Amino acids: CSAKQGIGADTQYF.

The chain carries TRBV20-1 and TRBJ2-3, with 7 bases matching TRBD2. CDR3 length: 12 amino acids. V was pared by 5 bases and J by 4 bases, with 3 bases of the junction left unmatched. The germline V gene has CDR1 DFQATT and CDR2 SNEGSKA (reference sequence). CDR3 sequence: CSAHAGADTQYF. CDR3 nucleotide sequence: TGCAGTGCTCACGCGGGGGCAGATACGCAGTATTTT.

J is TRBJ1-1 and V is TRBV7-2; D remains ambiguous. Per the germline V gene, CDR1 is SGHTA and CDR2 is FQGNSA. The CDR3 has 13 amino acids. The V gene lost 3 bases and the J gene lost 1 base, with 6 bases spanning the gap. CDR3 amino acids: CASSLKANTEAFF. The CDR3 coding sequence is TGTGCCAGCAGCTTGAAAGCGAACACTGAAGCTTTCTTT.

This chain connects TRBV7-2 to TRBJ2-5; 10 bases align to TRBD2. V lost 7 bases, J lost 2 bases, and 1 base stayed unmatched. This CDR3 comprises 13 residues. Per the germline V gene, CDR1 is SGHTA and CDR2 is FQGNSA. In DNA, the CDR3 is TGTGCCAGCAAAGCGGGGGGGCAAGAGACCCAGTACTTC. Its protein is CASKAGGQETQYF.

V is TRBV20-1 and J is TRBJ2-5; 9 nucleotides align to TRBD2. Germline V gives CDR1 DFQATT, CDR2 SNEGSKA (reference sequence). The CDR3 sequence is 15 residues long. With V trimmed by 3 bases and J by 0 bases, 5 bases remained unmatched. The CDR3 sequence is CSARTSGGDQETQYF. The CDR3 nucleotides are TGCAGTGCTAGGACTAGCGGAGGAGACCAAGAGACCCAGTACTTC.

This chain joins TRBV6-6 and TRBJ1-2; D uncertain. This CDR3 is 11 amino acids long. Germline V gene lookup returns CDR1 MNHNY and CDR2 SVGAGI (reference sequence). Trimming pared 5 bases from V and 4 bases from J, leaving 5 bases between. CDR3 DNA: TGTGCCAGCAGTATGATCTATGGCTACACCTTC. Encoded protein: CASSMIYGYTF.

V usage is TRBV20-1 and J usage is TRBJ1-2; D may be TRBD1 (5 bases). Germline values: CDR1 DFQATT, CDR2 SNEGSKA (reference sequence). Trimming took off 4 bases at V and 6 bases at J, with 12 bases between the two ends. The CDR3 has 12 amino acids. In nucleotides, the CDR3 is TGCAGTGCTACCCCGGGGGGGAATGGCTACACCTTC. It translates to CSATPGGNGYTF.